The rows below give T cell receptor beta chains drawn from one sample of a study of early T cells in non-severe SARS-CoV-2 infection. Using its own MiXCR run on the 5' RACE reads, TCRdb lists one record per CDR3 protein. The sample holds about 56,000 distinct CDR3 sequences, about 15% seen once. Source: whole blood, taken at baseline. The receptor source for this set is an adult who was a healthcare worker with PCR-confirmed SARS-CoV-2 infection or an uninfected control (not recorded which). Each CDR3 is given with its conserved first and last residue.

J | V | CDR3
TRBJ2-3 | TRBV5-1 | CASSLDVRPDTQYF
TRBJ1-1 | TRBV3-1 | CASSQAGRRTEAFF
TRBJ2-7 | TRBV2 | CASRADTGGEQYF
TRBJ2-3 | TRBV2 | CASVAGDSTDTQYF
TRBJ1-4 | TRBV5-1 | CASSLNREKLFF
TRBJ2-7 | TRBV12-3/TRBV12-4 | CASSLGDRGLDEQYF
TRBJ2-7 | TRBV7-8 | CASSPGTAFYEQYF
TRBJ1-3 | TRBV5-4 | CASSLFGNTIYF
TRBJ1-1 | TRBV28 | CASTGSTEAFF
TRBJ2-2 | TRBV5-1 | CASSLSLAGRNTGELFF
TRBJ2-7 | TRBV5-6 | CASSLEGFSYEQYF
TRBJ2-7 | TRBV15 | CATSRTGMLNEQYF
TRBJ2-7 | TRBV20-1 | CSARVGQGFGNEQYF
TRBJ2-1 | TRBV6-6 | CASSSPGRRGEFF
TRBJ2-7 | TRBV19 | CASSPAGGEGGEQYF
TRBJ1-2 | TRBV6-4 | CASRSGAGYTF
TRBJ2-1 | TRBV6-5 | CASSPLPSGNLNEQFF
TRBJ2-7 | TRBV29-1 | CSVGVSGSYEQYF
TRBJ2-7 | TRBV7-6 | CASSDGPYEQYF
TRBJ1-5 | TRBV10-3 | CAISPGHPNQPQHF
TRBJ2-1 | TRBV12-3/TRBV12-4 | CASSLRLAGEEQFF
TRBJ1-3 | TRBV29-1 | CSVGSGNTIYF
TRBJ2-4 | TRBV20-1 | CSATPTERALYF
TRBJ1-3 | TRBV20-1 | CSARPTGGSGNTIYF
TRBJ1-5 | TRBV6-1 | CASSEYSLHF
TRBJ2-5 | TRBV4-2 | CASSQGPRGQETQYF
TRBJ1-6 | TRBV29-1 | CSAVTGDSQNSPLHF
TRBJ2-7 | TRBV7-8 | CASSPGTGVDEQYF